The 21 T cell receptor beta chains listed next were all sequenced from one sample in a study of blood T cell repertoires in COVID-19. Clones were read by immunoSEQ multiplex PCR, and TCRdb kept only the in-frame ones, dropping some. The sample shows 100,000 to 150,000 clones, over 75% of them seen only once. The specimen was peripheral blood. The receptors here all came from a man aged 35-49 years with active or convalescent COVID-19.

The gene calls are TRBV6-1 and TRBJ1-1, with D unresolved. V was cut by 2 bases and J by 4 bases, with 8 bases left in between. The CDR3 consists of 13 residues. Germline V gene data show CDR1 as MNHNS and CDR2 as SASEGT. The chain's CDR3 is CASSERPGTEAFF. Written as DNA, the CDR3 is TGTGCCAGCAGTGAAAGGCCAGGCACTGAAGCTTTCTTT.

V gene TRBV7-9 combines with J gene TRBJ2-5; 7 nucleotides line up with TRBD1. The CDR3 runs to 15 residues. V was clipped by 6 bases and J by 6 bases; unmatched bases: 13. Germline CDR1 reads SEHNR; CDR2 reads FQNEAQ (reference sequence). The CDR3 DNA reads TGTGCCAGCAGTCCAACAGGGACAGCTCTGAAGACCCAGTACTTC. Its translation: CASSPTGTALKTQYF.

The chain recombines TRBV11-2 with TRBJ2-1, with D tentatively TRBD2 (5 bases). Trimming left V 0 bases short and J 7 bases short, with 7 bases between. The CDR3 is 13 residues long. Germline V gene sequence: CDR1 SGHAT, CDR2 FQNNGV. This chain's CDR3 is CASSLDRGNEQFF. CDR3 coding DNA: TGTGCCAGCAGCTTAGATCGCGGGAATGAGCAGTTCTTC.

This clone was counted many times. The rearrangement uses TRBV9 and TRBJ1-1, with 8 bases identical to TRBD1. The germline V gene encodes CDR1 SGDLS and CDR2 YYNGEE. The CDR3 contains 18 residues. The junction had 12 bases not matched to a gene; V was cut back by 0 bases and J by 2 bases. In nucleotides, the CDR3 is TGTGCCAGCAGCGTAGCTCGTAGAGACAGGGGTATTAACACTGAAGCTTTCTTT. This translates into CASSVARRDRGINTEAFF. The whole variable domain, filled in from reference TRBV9 and TRBJ1-1, reads DSGVTQTPKHLITATGQRVTLRCSPRSGDLSVYWYQQSLDQGLQFLIQYYNGEERAKGNILERFSAQQFPDLHSELNLSSLELGDSALYFCASSVARRDRGINTEAFFGQGTRLTVV.

The chain carries TRBV6-1 and TRBJ2-1; 7 nucleotides line up with TRBD1. CDR1 is MNHNS, CDR2 SASEGT, per germline. After removal of 2 bases from V and 2 bases from J, the junction contained 6 bases not matched to a gene. This CDR3 is 16 amino acids long. CDR3 nucleotide sequence: TGTGCCAGCAGTGAAACCGGGACAGTTACCTACAATGAGCAGTTCTTC. It translates to CASSETGTVTYNEQFF.

V is TRBV6-5 and J is TRBJ2-7; TRBD1 might be the D (6 bases). This CDR3 has 13 amino acids. The germline CDR1 and CDR2 sequences are MNHEY and SVGAGI. V shed 6 bases and J shed 2 bases, with 11 bases lying between them. The CDR3 here is CASRLGQTYEQYF. The CDR3, as DNA: TGTGCCAGCAGGTTAGGACAGACCTACGAGCAGTACTTC.

This clone was seen only a few times. The chain links TRBV19 to TRBJ1-5; the match to TRBD1 covers 10 bases. Germline CDR1 is LNHDA and CDR2 is SQIVND (reference sequence). V dropped 5 bases and J dropped 6; count of bases not matched to a gene: 1. This CDR3 region has 13 residues. The CDR3 region has the DNA TGTGCCAGTAGTGGACAGGGGGGTCAGCCCCAGCATTTT. It specifies CASSGQGGQPQHF.

J is TRBJ1-2 and V is TRBV6-5; TRBD1 matches at 7 bases. CDR3 size: 12 residues. V trimming: 9 bases; J trimming: 0 bases; junction bases outside the gene matches: 1. In germline, CDR1 is MNHEY, CDR2 SVGAGI. The CDR3 reads CASDRANYGYTF. The CDR3 nucleotides are TGTGCCAGTGACAGGGCTAACTATGGCTACACCTTC.

The gene calls are TRBV9 and TRBJ1-1; 9 bases map to TRBD1. The CDR3 contains 14 residues. The ends lost 0 bases at V and 5 bases at J; junction bases unmatched: 2. The germline CDR1 and CDR2 sequences are SGDLS and YYNGEE. CDR3 sequence reads: CASSVDRGRTEAFF. CDR3 DNA: TGTGCCAGCAGCGTAGACAGGGGGCGGACTGAAGCTTTCTTT.

This chain links TRBV3-1 (or the pseudogene TRBV3-2) with TRBJ1-4; D not resolved. In germline, CDR1 is LGHDT, CDR2 YNNKEL (reference sequence). The germline V and J ends were trimmed by 2 bases and 8 bases, with 6 bases remaining between them. The CDR3 has 12 residues. CDR3 sequence (DNA): TGTGCCAGCAGCCAATTTTCAGAAAAACTGTTTTTT. Amino acid sequence: CASSQFSEKLFF.

CDR3 amino acids: CASRGMDYVTDTQYF. CDR3 coding DNA: TGTGCCAGCAGGGGAATGGACTATGTCACAGATACGCAGTATTTT. The chain is built from TRBV2 and TRBJ2-3; a possible D gene is TRBD2 (6 bases). CDR3 size: 15 residues. Trimming stripped 6 bases from V and 2 bases from J, with 15 bases between. Germline CDR1 is SNHLY and CDR2 is FYNNEI.

The V and J genes are TRBV29-1 and TRBJ2-1, with 9 bases aligning to TRBD1. There are 14 residues in the CDR3. Per germline, CDR1 SQVTM and CDR2 ANQGSEA. Unmatched junction bases numbered 7, after V lost 4 bases and J lost 6 bases. The CDR3 region has the DNA TGCAGCGTTGCCCGGGACAGGGTGGTCAATGAGCAGTTCTTC. Protein: CSVARDRVVNEQFF.

This clone was recorded once. The chain carries TRBV6-5 and TRBJ1-3; D is possibly TRBD1 (6 bases). The CDR3 is 14 residues long. V was cut by 6 bases and J by 2 bases, with 11 bases left in between. The germline CDR1 and CDR2 sequences are MNHEY and SVGAGI. The chain's CDR3 is CASRKQGAGNTIYF. The DNA of the CDR3 is TGTGCCAGCAGAAAACAGGGCGCTGGAAACACCATATATTTT.

The gene calls are TRBV30 and TRBJ2-3, with 9 bases matching TRBD1. CDR3 length: 12 residues. V lost 8 bases to trimming and J lost 4 bases; unmatched junction nucleotides: 4. CDR1 and CDR2 (germline): GTSNPN, SVGIG (reference sequence). CDR3 bases: TGTGCCGGGACAGGGTCGGCAGATACGCAGTATTTT. Translation gives CAGTGSADTQYF. The full variable domain, with the rest looked up from reference TRBV30 and TRBJ2-3, is SQTIHQWPATLVQPVGSPLSLECTVEGTSNPNLYWYRQAAGRGLQLLFYSVGIGQISSEVPQNLSASRPQDRQFILSSKKLLLSDSGFYLCAGTGSADTQYFGPGTRLTVL.

The rearrangement joins TRBV18 to TRBJ1-2; D gene ambiguous. This CDR3 is built from 15 residues. Trimming shortened V by 1 base and J by 2 bases, and 11 bases separated the two germline ends. Germline V gene data show CDR1 as KGHSH and CDR2 as LQKENI. CDR3 protein: CASSPLGGLNYGYTF. CDR3 coding DNA: TGTGCCAGCTCACCACTTGGAGGGCTGAACTATGGCTACACCTTC.

The chain couples TRBV7-2 to TRBJ2-2; possibly TRBD2 for D (5 bases). The germline V and J ends were trimmed by 4 bases and 1 base, with 7 bases remaining between them. The germline V gene has CDR1 SGHTA and CDR2 FQGNSA. This CDR3 is built from 14 residues. CDR3 sequence reads: CASSSAGNTGELFF. The CDR3 nucleotides read TGTGCCAGCAGCTCCGCGGGGAACACCGGGGAGCTGTTTTTT.

V gene TRBV19 combines with J gene TRBJ2-5; D perhaps matches TRBD1 (6 bases). V was shortened by 8 bases and J by 5 bases, with 24 bases between the two germline ends. The germline V gene has CDR1 LNHDA and CDR2 SQIVND (reference sequence). The CDR3 runs to 16 residues. CDR3 sequence reads: CASLPGTQTDLETQYF. Written as DNA, the CDR3 is TGTGCCAGTCTTCCCGGGACACAGACGGATTTGGAGACCCAGTACTTC.

By proportion, this clone is medium-sized. CDR3 nucleotides: TGTGCCAGCAGCCCCCCCACTAAGACCTACGAGCAGTACTTC. It encodes CASSPPTKTYEQYF. The chain employs TRBV3-1 (or the pseudogene TRBV3-2) and TRBJ2-7, with unresolved D. V was shortened by 4 bases and J by 2 bases, with 12 bases between the two germline ends. The germline V gene encodes CDR1 LGHDT and CDR2 YNNKEL (reference sequence). This CDR3 has 14 residues.

The chain combines TRBV10-3 with TRBJ1-4; a possible D gene is TRBD1 (6 bases). Trimming took 11 bases from V and 3 from J, leaving 16 bases between them. CDR3 length: 14 residues. The V gene's germline CDR1 is ENHRY and CDR2 SYGVKD. CDR3 amino acids: CAVLEQGPNEKLFF. In nucleotides, the CDR3 is TGTGCCGTATTAGAGCAGGGGCCTAATGAAAAACTGTTTTTT.

CDR3 in amino acids: CASSEILAKNIQYF. The CDR3 DNA follows: TGTGCCAGCAGTGAAATTCTAGCCAAAAACATTCAGTACTTC. The rearrangement links TRBV2 to TRBJ2-4; D ambiguous. The germline V gene encodes CDR1 SNHLY and CDR2 FYNNEI. The CDR3 runs to 14 residues. V lost 2 bases and J 0 bases, leaving 5 bases between the germline ends.

The gene calls are TRBV4-2 and TRBJ2-7; the match to TRBD1 covers 8 bases. This CDR3 has 14 residues. Germline-derived CDR1 and CDR2 are LGHNA and YNFKEQ. Losses at the gene ends were 5 bases for V and 6 bases for J; bases not matched to a gene: 9. The CDR3 loop is CASSEGDRFAEQYF. The CDR3, as DNA: TGTGCCAGCAGCGAGGGGGACAGGTTTGCCGAGCAGTACTTC.